This TCR beta chain derives from a study of cytomegalovirus exposure and HLA in healthy donors. Overall study: Earlier findings included about 120 million unique TCR beta sequences obtained from about 179 million T cells.

Findings of the study overall: Solely CMV serostatus was available to characterize immune exposure. A later analysis linked a missense DCLRE1C variant to TCR beta V- and J-gene trimming.

Vbeta (60) and Jbeta (13) primers were used in the PCR. Assay used: immunoSEQ multiplex PCR; TCRdb lists only in-frame clones, some missing. The repertoire shows about 200,000 clones; the top ten hold approximately 6.4%. A remark on this clone: Its antigen remains unknown.

The sequence came from a man aged 30 to 39 in good health and CMV-seronegative. Sequenced material: PBMCs.

In DNA form, the CDR3 reads TGTGCCAGCTCACCGGGGAGGGAAGGAAACACCATATATTTT. This sequence encodes CASSPGREGNTIYF. V is TRBV18 and J is TRBJ1-3, with D uncertain. The germline gives CDR1 KGHSH, CDR2 LQKENI. Trimming stripped 3 bases from V and 4 bases from J, with 10 bases between. CDR3 size: 14 residues.